Presented here are 11 T cell receptor beta chains from one specimen sequenced in a study of T cells in Graves' hyperthyroidism and ophthalmopathy. Amplified TCR beta CDR3 regions derived from RNA transcripts. RT-PCR in the first round (using the HTBI primer set) targeted the TCR CDR3. One entry per CDR3 protein results from TCRdb running MiXCR on the multiplex PCR reads. The profile shows 400,000 to 500,000 distinct CDR3 sequences, roughly an eighth of them singletons. Sequencing used blood. These receptors originate from a woman between 18 and 29 years old with Graves' hyperthyroidism.

This clonotype appeared a few times. This chain joins TRBV27 and TRBJ1-5; the D gene is possibly TRBD1 (6 bases). Trimming stripped 3 bases from V and 5 bases from J, with 20 bases between. Germline V gene data show CDR1 as MNHEY and CDR2 as SMNVEV (reference sequence). This CDR3 is 17 amino acids long. The CDR3: CASSFGGRAKGDQPQHF. The CDR3 DNA follows: TGTGCCAGCAGTTTCGGGGGCAGGGCAAAAGGCGATCAGCCCCAGCATTTT.

The table lists this clonotype with many counts. One end of the junction is discordant with germline, which a read error may explain. The chain joins TRBV12-3 or TRBV12-4 to TRBJ2-5; TRBD2 is a possible D gene (5 bases). The CDR3 totals 15 residues. The CDR3 region is CASRLEAPEGETQYF. CDR3 nucleotides: TGTGCCAGCAGATTAGAGGCCCCCGAGGGAGAGACCCAGTACTTC.

This clonotype was seen at least ten times. J is TRBJ2-5 and V is TRBV7-8, with D possibly TRBD1 on 6 matching bases. V was clipped by 2 bases and J by 2 bases, with 9 bases between them. This CDR3 comprises 14 residues. Germline V CDR1 and CDR2: SGHVS, FQNEAQ. The CDR3 loop is CASSLLGQQETQYF. In nucleotides, the CDR3 is TGTGCCAGCAGCTTATTGGGACAACAAGAGACCCAGTACTTC.

V and J are TRBV7-2 and TRBJ1-3; no definite D call. CDR3 length: 15 residues. V was clipped by 1 base and J by 0 bases, with 7 bases between them. Germline loops: CDR1 SGHTA, CDR2 FQGNSA. For the CDR3, the DNA is TGTGCCAGCAGCTTAGTGGTGAACTCTGGAAACACCATATATTTT. Protein product: CASSLVVNSGNTIYF.

This clonotype occurred many times. The chain has TRBV20-1 and TRBJ1-2; a weak D match, TRBD1 (5 bases). CDR1 is DFQATT and CDR2 is SNEGSKA in the germline V gene (reference sequence). The CDR3 loop spans 15 amino acids. Trimming removed 0 bases from V and 3 bases from J, with 14 bases in between. CDR3 amino acids: CSARDTPGPDYGYTF. The DNA for the CDR3 is TGCAGTGCTAGAGATACGCCAGGGCCAGACTATGGCTACACCTTC.

In its sample, this clonotype was seen many times. The chain couples TRBV11-3 to TRBJ1-1; no definite D call. Trimming cost V 0 bases and J 4 bases, with 6 bases left between them. Germline CDR1 SGHNT, CDR2 YENEEA. The CDR3 has 13 amino acids. The CDR3 region has the DNA TGTGCCAGCAGCTTAGAGGACGGCACTGAAGCTTTCTTT. Amino acid sequence: CASSLEDGTEAFF.

The table lists this clonotype with many counts. The chain uses TRBV7-2 and TRBJ1-2; tentative D call: TRBD1 (6 bases). Trimming pared 5 bases from V and 6 bases from J, leaving 13 bases between. Looked up from germline, CDR1 is SGHTA and CDR2 is FQGNSA. The CDR3 contains 13 residues. CDR3 sequence reads: CASSPGQRHGYTF. CDR3 nucleotide sequence: TGTGCCAGCAGCCCCGGACAGCGACATGGCTACACCTTC.

This chain connects TRBV2 to TRBJ1-2; no clear D. Germline V CDR1 and CDR2: SNHLY, FYNNEI. V was cut by 2 bases and J by 8 bases, with 12 bases left in between. This CDR3 comprises 13 residues. The DNA of the CDR3 is TGTGCCAGCAGTGAATTCGAGGGTCGAGGCTACACCTTC. It codes for CASSEFEGRGYTF.

Many counts were recorded for this clonotype. The V and J genes are TRBV9 and TRBJ2-7, with TRBD2 matching over 13 bases. CDR1 SGDLS and CDR2 YYNGEE come from the germline V gene. The J segment lost 6 bases and the V segment lost 4 bases, leaving 13 bases of the junction unmatched. The CDR3 consists of 17 residues. The CDR3 loop reads CASSLGTSGTPLSEQYF. In nucleotides, the CDR3 is TGTGCCAGCAGCCTCGGGACTAGCGGGACCCCCCTCTCCGAGCAGTACTTC.

This clonotype has ten or more counts. The gene calls are TRBV12-3 or TRBV12-4 and TRBJ2-1; TRBD2 agrees at 11 bases. The CDR3 is 17 residues long. The V gene end was trimmed by 4 bases and the J gene end by 3 bases; junction bases not matched to a gene: 8. The CDR3 DNA sequence: TGTGCCAGCAGTTCGTATAGCGGGAGGGGTCGCTACAATGAGCAGTTCTTC. Translation: CASSSYSGRGRYNEQFF.

This clonotype was recorded many times. The chain combines TRBV2 with TRBJ2-5; D may be TRBD2 (6 bases). The CDR3 is 16 amino acids. CDR1 and CDR2 from the germline V gene are SNHLY and FYNNEI. V dropped 3 bases and J dropped 5 bases, with 19 bases sitting between them. The CDR3 sequence: CASSEEGLVLGETQYF. The CDR3 DNA follows: TGTGCCAGCAGTGAGGAGGGGCTGGTTCTCGGGGAGACCCAGTACTTC.